Shown below are 30 T cell receptor beta chains from a single sample sequenced in a study of cytomegalovirus exposure and HLA in healthy donors. Only in-frame clones appear in the TCRdb table, and some are missing; sequencing was by immunoSEQ multiplex PCR. The data hold 150,000 or so clones, with around nine tenths observed a single time. The sequencing sample was made of PBMCs. The receptors derive from a man younger than 35 in good health and CMV-seropositive.

This clone was seen only a few times. The chain has TRBV18 and TRBJ1-2; D gene unclear. Germline V lookup: CDR1 KGHSH, CDR2 LQKENI. The CDR3 is made up of 15 amino acids. The ends were cut back, 5 bases at V and 5 bases at J, with 18 bases in the middle. DNA of the CDR3: TGTGCCAGCTCAGCCACTTCTACAGACCCTTATGGCTACACCTTC. Translating it yields CASSATSTDPYGYTF.

This clone has just a few counts. The rearrangement uses TRBV30 and TRBJ2-3; 7 nucleotides line up with TRBD2. Germline CDR1 is GTSNPN and CDR2 is SVGIG (reference sequence). The CDR3 is 16 residues long. After removal of 7 bases from V and 3 bases from J, the junction contained 16 bases not matched to a gene. The CDR3 sequence: CASNLGAGRRTDTQYF. The CDR3 bases are TGTGCCTCGAATTTAGGAGCGGGACGCCGAACAGATACGCAGTATTTT.

V is TRBV7-6 and J is TRBJ2-6, with D possibly matching TRBD2 (6 bases). Germline V lookup: CDR1 SGHVS, CDR2 FNYEAQ. V shed 1 base and J shed 0 bases, with 7 bases lying between them. The CDR3 is 16 residues long. The CDR3 loop reads CASSLGGGSGANVLTF. For the CDR3, the DNA is TGTGCCAGCAGCTTAGGGGGAGGCTCTGGGGCCAACGTCCTGACTTTC. Full variable domain (rest looked up from reference TRBV7-6 and TRBJ2-6): GAGVSQSPRYKVTKRGQDVALRCDPISGHVSLYWYRQALGQGPEFLTYFNYEAQQDKSGLPNDRFSAERPEGSISTLTIQRTEQRDSAMYRCASSLGGGSGANVLTFGAGSRLTVL.

This chain joins TRBV18 and TRBJ2-2, with D possibly matching TRBD1 (7 bases). The CDR3 loop spans 16 amino acids. V lost 5 bases and J lost 4, with 17 bases in between. Germline V gives CDR1 KGHSH, CDR2 LQKENI. The CDR3 sequence: CASSSAGGGVTGELFF. CDR3 DNA sequence: TGTGCCAGCTCAAGCGCAGGGGGAGGAGTCACCGGGGAGCTGTTTTTT.

The chain has TRBV5-6 and TRBJ2-5, with TRBD2 identical over 9 bases. Trimming took 3 bases from V and 4 from J; bases not matched to a gene: 10. The CDR3 spans 16 residues. Germline-derived CDR1 and CDR2 are SGHDT and YYEEEE. CDR3 sequence (DNA): TGTGCCAGCAGCTGGAGGTCGGGACTAGCTGGAGAGACCCAGTACTTC. This codes for CASSWRSGLAGETQYF.

V and J are TRBV6-5 and TRBJ2-7, with TRBD2 identical over 7 bases. CDR1 MNHEY and CDR2 SVGAGI come from the germline V gene. Trimming cost V 6 bases and J 6 bases; bases outside gene matches: 11. The CDR3 covers 14 residues. CDR3 DNA: TGTGCCAGCAGACGCAGACTAGCCTCCCCCGAGCAGTACTTC. As protein: CASRRRLASPEQYF.

The chain uses TRBV2 and TRBJ1-2, with D uncertain. The CDR3 contains 13 residues. The germline V gene has CDR1 SNHLY and CDR2 FYNNEI. V gave up 4 bases and J gave up 5 bases, with 11 bases separating them. Here the CDR3 DNA reads TGTGCCAGCAGTGGCGATGACGGGTATGGCTACACCTTC. Its protein is CASSGDDGYGYTF. The variable domain in full, completed from reference TRBV2 and TRBJ1-2, reads EPEVTQTPSHQVTQMGQEVILRCVPISNHLYFYWYRQILGQKVEFLVSFYNNEISEKSEIFDDQFSVERPDGSNFTLKIRSTKLEDSAMYFCASSGDDGYGYTFGSGTRLTVV.

J is TRBJ2-7 and V is TRBV7-2, with D perhaps matching TRBD1 (6 bases). Trimming shortened V by 5 bases and J by 4 bases, and 12 bases separated the two germline ends. Germline-derived CDR1 and CDR2 are SGHTA and FQGNSA. The CDR3 is 13 amino acids. This CDR3 is CASSPRTVYEQYF. The CDR3 DNA sequence: TGTGCCAGCAGCCCGAGGACAGTATACGAGCAGTACTTC.

This chain connects TRBV19 to TRBJ1-2; 8 nucleotides agree with TRBD1. With 4 bases clipped from V and 8 bases from J, the junction kept 12 bases outside the gene matches. This CDR3 contains 15 residues. The germline CDR1 and CDR2 sequences are LNHDA and SQIVND (reference sequence). CDR3 region: CASSNTGQGGEGYTF. CDR3 DNA sequence: TGTGCCAGTAGTAATACCGGACAGGGTGGTGAGGGCTACACCTTC. The whole variable domain, remainder taken from reference TRBV19 and TRBJ1-2, is DGGITQSPKYLFRKEGQNVTLSCEQNLNHDAMYWYRQDPGQGLRLIYYSQIVNDFQKGDIAEGYSVSREKKESFPLTVTSAQKNPTAFYLCASSNTGQGGEGYTFGSGTRLTVV.

This clone was seen just once. The rearrangement joins TRBV6-5 to TRBJ2-1; TRBD1 aligns across 7 bases. In germline, CDR1 is MNHEY, CDR2 SVGAGI. Trimming removed 2 bases from V and 5 bases from J; junction bases left unmatched: 6. CDR3 length equals 15 residues. The CDR3 region is CASSYPGQNNNEQFF. CDR3 coding DNA: TGTGCCAGCAGTTACCCGGGACAGAACAACAATGAGCAGTTCTTC.

This chain joins TRBV7-9 and TRBJ2-7; D gene ambiguous. Looked up from germline, CDR1 is SEHNR and CDR2 is FQNEAQ (reference sequence). There are 13 residues in the CDR3. V lost 4 bases and J 5 bases, leaving 12 bases between the germline ends. The CDR3 nucleotides are TGTGCCAGCAGCTCCCCCCGCAGCGACGAGCAGTACTTC. Its protein is CASSSPRSDEQYF. Filled out from reference TRBV7-9 and TRBJ2-7, the complete variable domain reads DTGVSQNPRHKITKRGQNVTFRCDPISEHNRLYWYRQTLGQGPEFLTYFQNEAQLEKSRLLSDRFSAERPKGSFSTLEIQRTEQGDSAMYLCASSSPRSDEQYFGPGTRLTVT.

The chain recombines TRBV2 with TRBJ1-1; no firm D call. The CDR3 runs to 14 residues. Germline V gene sequence: CDR1 SNHLY, CDR2 FYNNEI. Trimming stripped 5 bases from V and 0 bases from J, with 10 bases between. The DNA for the CDR3 is TGTGCCAGCAGTCCCCGACACATGAACACTGAAGCTTTCTTT. The encoded protein is CASSPRHMNTEAFF.

This sequence joins TRBV4-3 and TRBJ1-3; D is undetermined. Per the germline V gene, CDR1 is LGHNA and CDR2 is YSLEER. Trimming shortened V by 0 bases and J by 5 bases, and 14 bases separated the two germline ends. The CDR3 runs to 16 residues. In nucleotides, the CDR3 is TGCGCCAGCAGCCAAGATGGGTCGGGTCTTCGAAACACCATATATTTT. Amino acids: CASSQDGSGLRNTIYF.

This clone was seen just once. The V call is TRBV2, the J call TRBJ1-2; D may be TRBD1 (5 bases). The CDR3 consists of 12 residues. The germline V gene has CDR1 SNHLY and CDR2 FYNNEI. Trimming took off 0 bases at V and 8 bases at J, with 7 bases between the two ends. Written as DNA, the CDR3 is TGTGCCAGCAGTGAAGCGGGGGGAGGCTACACCTTC. It is translated as CASSEAGGGYTF. The full variable domain, rest sourced from reference TRBV2 and TRBJ1-2, is EPEVTQTPSHQVTQMGQEVILRCVPISNHLYFYWYRQILGQKVEFLVSFYNNEISEKSEIFDDQFSVERPDGSNFTLKIRSTKLEDSAMYFCASSEAGGGYTFGSGTRLTVV.

The genes are TRBV15 and TRBJ2-7; D is uncertain. Germline loops: CDR1 LNHNV, CDR2 YYDKDF (reference sequence). Trimming took 0 bases from V and 4 from J, leaving 13 bases between them. There are 15 residues in the CDR3. CDR3 residues: CATSRDSALLYEQYF. The CDR3 DNA reads as TGTGCCACCAGCAGAGATTCAGCGCTACTTTACGAGCAGTACTTC. Variable domain in full (rest from reference TRBV15 and TRBJ2-7): DAMVIQNPRYQVTQFGKPVTLSCSQTLNHNVMYWYQQKSSQAPKLLFHYYDKDFNNEADTPDNFQSRRPNTSFCFLDIRSPGLGDTAMYLCATSRDSALLYEQYFGPGTRLTVT.

The gene calls are TRBV5-1 and TRBJ2-6; weak D call: TRBD2 (5 bases). The germline V and J ends were trimmed by 8 bases and 4 bases, with 13 bases remaining between them. Germline V gives CDR1 SGHRS, CDR2 YFSETQ. This CDR3 has 14 amino acids. CDR3 sequence (DNA): TGCGCCAGTGTAAAGGAGGCGGGGGCCAACGTCCTGACTTTC. Residues: CASVKEAGANVLTF.

The chain links TRBV5-1 to TRBJ2-2, with TRBD1 matching over 8 bases. J gave up 4 bases and V 4 bases, and 12 bases lay outside the gene matches. Germline V gene data show CDR1 as SGHRS and CDR2 as YFSETQ. The CDR3 spans 17 residues. CDR3 in amino acids: CASSPPQGEVSTGELFF. CDR3 sequence (DNA): TGCGCCAGCAGCCCACCACAGGGGGAGGTTAGCACCGGGGAGCTGTTTTTT.

V gene TRBV9 combines with J gene TRBJ2-2; maybe TRBD2 (6 bases). With 3 bases removed from V and 4 bases from J, the gap between germline ends came to 16 bases. From germline, CDR1 is SGDLS and CDR2 YYNGEE. The CDR3 loop spans 16 amino acids. CDR3 in amino acids: CASSAELGGPTGELFF. The CDR3 coding sequence is TGTGCCAGCAGCGCCGAACTGGGGGGTCCCACCGGGGAGCTGTTTTTT.

V gene TRBV13 combines with J gene TRBJ2-1; no clear D gene. CDR3 length equals 14 residues. V was shortened by 0 bases and J by 7 bases, with 10 bases between the two germline ends. In germline, CDR1 is PRHDT, CDR2 FYEKMQ (reference sequence). CDR3 sequence reads: CASSLGAGSNEQFF. The CDR3 region has the DNA TGTGCCAGCAGCTTAGGGGCCGGGTCAAATGAGCAGTTCTTC.

This chain uses TRBV4-3 with TRBJ1-6; 8 bases agree with TRBD1. V shed 1 base, J shed 7 bases, and the junction held 6 bases outside the gene matches. This CDR3 contains 16 residues. Germline V lookup: CDR1 LGHNA, CDR2 YSLEER. The CDR3: CASSQGRTGLNSPLHF. The DNA for the CDR3 is TGCGCCAGCAGCCAAGGCCGGACAGGGTTGAATTCACCCCTCCACTTT.

This clone was found once. The rearrangement uses TRBV6-1 and TRBJ1-1; D is unresolved. The CDR3 is 15 residues long. Germline CDR1 reads MNHNS; CDR2 reads SASEGT. V was cut by 3 bases and J by 1 base, with 12 bases left in between. In nucleotides, the CDR3 is TGTGCCAGCAGTGAGAGCAGGTACTCGAACACTGAAGCTTTCTTT. Translating gives CASSESRYSNTEAFF.

This rearrangement joins TRBV19 to TRBJ1-4, with TRBD1 as a possible D gene (6 bases). Germline loops: CDR1 LNHDA, CDR2 SQIVND (reference sequence). The V and J ends lost 3 bases and 4 bases respectively, with 15 bases between them. This CDR3 comprises 16 residues. For the CDR3, the DNA is TGTGCCAGTAGTATCCGTTTGACAGGCTTTAATGAAAAACTGTTTTTT. It yields the protein CASSIRLTGFNEKLFF.

This clone has only one observation. CDR3 sequence (DNA): TGTGCCAGCAGTTTTTTGGATTCGGGAGGTCCCGCCTACGAGCAGTACTTC. Translated: CASSFLDSGGPAYEQYF. This chain uses TRBV27 with TRBJ2-7; TRBD2 agrees at 7 bases. The length of the CDR3 is 17 residues. The J segment lost 2 bases and the V segment lost 3 bases, leaving 13 bases of the junction unmatched. CDR1 is MNHEY, CDR2 SMNVEV, per germline (reference sequence).

V gene TRBV6-1 combines with J gene TRBJ2-5; 8 nucleotides agree with TRBD2. This CDR3 is built from 12 residues. CDR1 MNHNS and CDR2 SASEGT come from the germline V gene. V trimming: 6 bases; J trimming: 3 bases; junction bases outside the gene matches: 0. The CDR3 nucleotides are TGTGCCAGCAGACTAGCGGAAGAGACCCAGTACTTC. Its translation: CASRLAEETQYF.

The J gene is TRBJ2-7, the V gene TRBV7-6; the D gene is possibly TRBD2 (6 bases). Germline V gene data show CDR1 as SGHVS and CDR2 as FNYEAQ. Trimming stripped 5 bases from V and 3 bases from J, with 14 bases between. This CDR3 comprises 14 residues. For the CDR3, the DNA is TGTGCCAGCAGCCCGAGACTAGAGGACTACGAGCAGTACTTC. The encoded protein is CASSPRLEDYEQYF.

The chain carries TRBV6-5 and TRBJ2-5; 8 bases map to TRBD2. The CDR3 has 14 residues. Germline V CDR1 and CDR2: MNHEY, SVGAGI. V gave up 5 bases and J gave up 2 bases; unmatched junction bases: 4. The CDR3 nucleotides read TGTGCCAGCAGTAATAGCGGGGCTCAAGAGACCCAGTACTTC. This translates into CASSNSGAQETQYF.

The chain uses TRBV5-4 and TRBJ1-2; 9 bases match TRBD1. The germline CDR1 and CDR2 sequences are SGHNT and YYREEE (reference sequence). This CDR3 contains 16 residues. J was trimmed by 7 bases and V by 5 bases; bases with no gene match: 15. As DNA, the CDR3 is TGTGCCAGCAGGAAAGCCGGGACAGGGTATGAGAGTGGCTACACCTTC. The encoded protein is CASRKAGTGYESGYTF.

The rearrangement links TRBV6-1 to TRBJ2-3, with 10 nucleotides matching TRBD1. The CDR3 extends over 13 amino acids. The V gene's germline CDR1 is MNHNS and CDR2 SASEGT. Trimming cost V 10 bases and J 5 bases; bases outside gene matches: 6. The CDR3 DNA reads as TGTGCCACTCGGACAGGGGGGATAGATACGCAGTATTTT. Its protein is CATRTGGIDTQYF.

CDR3 nucleotide sequence: TGCGCCAGCAGCCTTGGAATGGCGGCAGGGAGGAACTATGGCTACACCTTC. It codes for CASSLGMAAGRNYGYTF. The chain has TRBV4-1 and TRBJ1-2; possibly TRBD1 for D (5 bases). V shed 4 bases and J shed 2 bases, with 20 bases lying between them. Germline V gene sequence: CDR1 MGHRA, CDR2 YSYEKL. CDR3 length equals 17 residues.

This chain joins TRBV16 and TRBJ1-1; D is unclear. Germline loops: CDR1 KGHSY, CDR2 FQNENV. The CDR3 loop spans 15 amino acids. Trimming shortened V by 4 bases and J by 4 bases, and 16 bases separated the two germline ends. The CDR3 DNA sequence: TGTGCCAGCAGCCCAAGGAGGGAGGGAATCACTGAAGCTTTCTTT. Translation gives CASSPRREGITEAFF.